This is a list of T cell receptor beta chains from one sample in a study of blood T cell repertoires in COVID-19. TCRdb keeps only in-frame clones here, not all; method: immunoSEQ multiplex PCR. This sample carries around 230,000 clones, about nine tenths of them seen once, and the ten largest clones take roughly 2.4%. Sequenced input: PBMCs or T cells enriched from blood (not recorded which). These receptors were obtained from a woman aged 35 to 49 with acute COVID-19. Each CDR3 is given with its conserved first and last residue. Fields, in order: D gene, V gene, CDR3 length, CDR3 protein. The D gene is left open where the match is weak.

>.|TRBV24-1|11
CATSLRDTQYF
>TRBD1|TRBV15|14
CATSRVRGWETQYF
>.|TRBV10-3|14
CAISEGGTYNEQFF
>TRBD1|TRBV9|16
CASSGTDRVENSPLHF
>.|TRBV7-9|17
CASSPNKQGRGDTEAFF
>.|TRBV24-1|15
CATSDRGFPQETQYF
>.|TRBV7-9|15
CASSLTGPSTDTQYF
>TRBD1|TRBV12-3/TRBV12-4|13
CASSFGTGQPQHF
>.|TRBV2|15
CASLLKGDHHYGYTF
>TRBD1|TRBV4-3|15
CASSQEGQGRSGYTF
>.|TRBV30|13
CAWREAGIYGYTF
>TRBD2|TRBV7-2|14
CASRPREGLETQYF
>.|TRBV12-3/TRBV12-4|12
CASSPPNQPQHF
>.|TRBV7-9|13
CASSEAENTEAFF
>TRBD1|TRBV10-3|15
CAVTDGTGVTGELFF
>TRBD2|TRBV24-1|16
CATSDPGTSDADTQYF
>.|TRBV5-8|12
CASSLTGYGYTF
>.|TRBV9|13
CASSVDSGTEAFF
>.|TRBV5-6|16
CASSLTRDLYGETQYF
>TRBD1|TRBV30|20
CAWRTRDRVPRVTGQETQYF
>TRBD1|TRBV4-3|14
CASSRTQGKDGYTF
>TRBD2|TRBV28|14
CASSTQTSVNEQFF
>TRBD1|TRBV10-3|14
CAIKRTGNTGELFF